This entry lists 24 T cell receptor beta chains sequenced from one sample in a study of CD8+ T cells in alopecia areata. In each case, RNA was isolated and then reverse transcribed into cDNA as the sequencing template. Generated by immunoSEQ multiplex PCR, the TCRdb table keeps only in-frame clones and is missing some. Of approximately 150,000 clones listed, around 57% are singletons. Sequenced material: CD4+ T cells sorted from blood. The receptors originated from a human donor in good health.

This clone was recorded a few times. The chain employs TRBV28 and TRBJ2-7, with D unclear. V shed 6 bases and J shed 8 bases, with 14 bases lying between them. The CDR3 is 12 amino acids. Germline V gene lookup returns CDR1 MDHEN and CDR2 SYDVKM. CDR3 protein: CASSPRTGKQYF. The DNA for the CDR3 is TGTGCCAGCAGCCCCAGGACCGGCAAGCAGTACTTC.

V and J are TRBV30 and TRBJ2-6, with TRBD2 as a possible D gene (6 bases). V dropped 7 bases and J dropped 4 bases, with 26 bases sitting between them. This CDR3 is 18 amino acids long. CDR1 and CDR2 from the germline V gene are GTSNPN and SVGIG (reference sequence). The CDR3 coding sequence is TGTGCCTCAGGAACCTTGGGGGGTTTCGCATCCGGGGCCAACGTCCTGACTTTC. Protein: CASGTLGGFASGANVLTF.

In this sample, this clone turned up a few times. V gene TRBV7-9 combines with J gene TRBJ2-5; D unclear. CDR3 size: 15 residues. CDR1 is SEHNR, CDR2 FQNEAQ, per germline (reference sequence). V lost 1 base, J lost 5 bases, and 14 bases lay in between. The chain's CDR3 is CASSLGGLVTETQYF. The CDR3 DNA is TGTGCCAGCAGCTTAGGAGGATTGGTGACTGAGACCCAGTACTTC. The whole variable domain, remainder taken from reference TRBV7-9 and TRBJ2-5, is DTGVSQNPRHKITKRGQNVTFRCDPISEHNRLYWYRQTLGQGPEFLTYFQNEAQLEKSRLLSDRFSAERPKGSFSTLEIQRTEQGDSAMYLCASSLGGLVTETQYFGPGTRLLVL.

The chain is built from TRBV4-1 and TRBJ2-7, with 7 bases lining up with TRBD2. The CDR3 is 15 residues long. V trimming: 4 bases; J trimming: 0 bases; junction bases outside the gene matches: 6. Per the germline V gene, CDR1 is MGHRA and CDR2 is YSYEKL. The CDR3 DNA follows: TGCGCCAGCAGCCCCCTAGCGGCAAGCTCCTACGAGCAGTACTTC. Amino acids: CASSPLAASSYEQYF.

V gene TRBV7-3 combines with J gene TRBJ2-3, with 10 bases aligning to TRBD1. The CDR3 is made up of 14 amino acids. J gave up 9 bases and V 5 bases, and 8 bases lay outside the gene matches. CDR1 and CDR2 from the germline V gene are SGHTA and FQGTGA. The CDR3 here is CASSMGQGLGTQYF. The CDR3 nucleotides are TGTGCCAGCAGCATGGGACAGGGGCTGGGGACGCAGTATTTT.

The rearrangement links TRBV19 to TRBJ1-4, with 10 bases matching TRBD1. The CDR3 is made up of 15 amino acids. Germline V gene data show CDR1 as LNHDA and CDR2 as SQIVND (reference sequence). V trimming: 5 bases; J trimming: 1 base; junction bases outside the gene matches: 1. The chain's CDR3 is CASSGQGVTNEKLFF. The CDR3 coding sequence is TGTGCCAGTAGTGGACAGGGGGTAACTAATGAAAAACTGTTTTTT.

The chain has TRBV30 and TRBJ2-5; the D gene is possibly TRBD2 (5 bases). Germline-derived CDR1 and CDR2 are GTSNPN and SVGIG (reference sequence). The CDR3 runs 13 residues. Trimming pared 0 bases from V and 2 bases from J, leaving 7 bases between. The CDR3 spells CAWSVAAQETQYF. The DNA for the CDR3 is TGTGCCTGGAGTGTAGCGGCACAAGAGACCCAGTACTTC.

This clone was observed once. The chain joins TRBV10-2 to TRBJ2-3, with 7 positions matching TRBD1. The length of the CDR3 is 13 residues. Germline assignment: CDR1 WSHSY and CDR2 SAAADI. The V segment lost 7 bases and the J segment 6 bases; nucleotides outside the gene matches: 7. The CDR3 loop reads CASIQQGVDTQYF. CDR3 DNA: TGCGCCAGCATACAGCAGGGGGTGGATACGCAGTATTTT.

The chain recombines TRBV30 with TRBJ2-3; 7 bases line up with TRBD1. This CDR3 comprises 14 residues. V trimming: 5 bases; J trimming: 2 bases; junction bases outside the gene matches: 7. CDR1 is GTSNPN, CDR2 SVGIG, per germline (reference sequence). The DNA of the CDR3 is TGTGCCTGGGATAGGGGACAGCCCACAGATACGCAGTATTTT. As protein: CAWDRGQPTDTQYF.

V usage is TRBV20-1 and J usage is TRBJ2-7; D is unclear. Trimming removed 1 base at V and 7 bases at J, with 8 bases between. This CDR3 has 11 residues. CDR1 is DFQATT and CDR2 is SNEGSKA in the germline V gene (reference sequence). CDR3 nucleotide sequence: TGCAGTGCTAGAGCAGGTCAAGAGCAGTACTTC. This gives the protein CSARAGQEQYF.

The rearrangement joins TRBV14 to TRBJ1-1; 7 bases map to TRBD1. V lost 6 bases and J lost 4; bases outside the gene matches: 11. The germline CDR1 and CDR2 sequences are SGHDN and FVKESK. The CDR3 covers 15 residues. The CDR3 DNA reads as TGTGCCAGCAGTCGGAACAGGGGAATCGGCACTGAAGCTTTCTTT. It is translated as CASSRNRGIGTEAFF.

The V gene is TRBV7-2, the J gene TRBJ1-1; D not certain. The CDR3 extends over 14 amino acids. Per the germline V gene, CDR1 is SGHTA and CDR2 is FQGNSA. V lost 3 bases, J lost 2 bases, and 10 bases lay in between. The CDR3 sequence: CASSLQRVNTEAFF. CDR3 nucleotides: TGTGCCAGCAGCTTGCAGAGGGTAAACACTGAAGCTTTCTTT.

This chain connects TRBV29-1 to TRBJ2-7; 7 positions agree with TRBD1. The V gene end was trimmed by 3 bases and the J gene end by 3 bases; junction bases not matched to a gene: 5. Germline lookup yields CDR1 SQVTM and CDR2 ANQGSEA. The CDR3 runs to 13 residues. In nucleotides, the CDR3 is TGCAGCGTTGAGGACAGGTTCATCTACGAGCAGTACTTC. Translating gives CSVEDRFIYEQYF.

This clone has more than one count but fewer than ten. V and J are TRBV6-6 and TRBJ2-5; D gene unclear. The J call may be incorrect, as the DNA end agrees better with TRBJ2-7. This CDR3 has 12 amino acids. Germline V gene sequence: CDR1 MNHNY, CDR2 SVGAGI (reference sequence). CDR3 loop: CASSALRDEQYF. CDR3 nucleotides: TGTGCCAGCTCGGCGTTACGGGACGAGCAGTACTTC.

The V call is TRBV4-1, the J call TRBJ2-1; 8 bases match TRBD2. Per germline, CDR1 MGHRA and CDR2 YSYEKL. This CDR3 has 17 residues. Trimming removed 4 bases from V and 5 bases from J; junction bases left unmatched: 13. Here the CDR3 DNA reads TGCGCCAGCAGCCGAGGAGCGGGAGTCGAAGGCGACAATGAGCAGTTCTTC. Amino acid sequence: CASSRGAGVEGDNEQFF.

This clone was counted once. V usage is TRBV6-5 and J usage is TRBJ2-1; a weak D match, TRBD1 (5 bases). Trimming left V 6 bases short and J 9 bases short, with 9 bases between. The germline CDR1 and CDR2 sequences are MNHEY and SVGAGI. This CDR3 is built from 11 residues. The CDR3 DNA reads TGTGCCAGCAGAATTAGGGGTGAGCAGTTCTTC. Translating it yields CASRIRGEQFF.

The chain is built from TRBV29-1 and TRBJ2-7; no firm D call. This CDR3 has 12 amino acids. The V end lost 8 bases, the J end lost 2 bases, and 13 bases lay between the germline ends. The germline V gene encodes CDR1 SQVTM and CDR2 ANQGSEA. This CDR3 is CSLALPTYEQYF. The CDR3 DNA is TGCAGCCTCGCGTTACCTACCTACGAGCAGTACTTC.

The chain is built from TRBV6-5 and TRBJ1-1, with 9 bases matching TRBD1. The V gene's germline CDR1 is MNHEY and CDR2 SVGAGI. The trim removed 0 bases at V and 4 bases at J, leaving 3 bases unmatched. CDR3 length: 15 residues. CDR3 nucleotides: TGTGCCAGCAGTTACTCGGGACAGGGCGGCACTGAAGCTTTCTTT. This codes for CASSYSGQGGTEAFF.

The rearrangement joins TRBV6-6 to TRBJ1-5, with unresolved D. Trimming left V 6 bases short and J 2 bases short, with 11 bases between. This CDR3 has 14 amino acids. The germline V gene has CDR1 MNHNY and CDR2 SVGAGI (reference sequence). CDR3 DNA sequence: TGTGCCAGCAGGCGACTTGAGGGCAATCAGCCCCAGCATTTT. Its protein product is CASRRLEGNQPQHF.

V and J are TRBV4-1 and TRBJ2-1; 11 bases fit TRBD2. This CDR3 comprises 17 residues. J was trimmed by 15 bases and V by 3 bases; bases with no gene match: 19. Germline V gene lookup returns CDR1 MGHRA and CDR2 YSYEKL. The chain's CDR3 is CASSQLSMGLAEFRRFF. CDR3 nucleotides: TGCGCCAGCAGCCAGCTTTCCATGGGACTAGCGGAGTTCCGCCGGTTCTTC.

The gene calls are TRBV7-6 and TRBJ2-3; the D is unclear. Trimming pared 1 base from V and 0 bases from J, leaving 11 bases between. CDR1 is SGHVS and CDR2 is FNYEAQ in the germline V gene. The CDR3 consists of 16 residues. CDR3 region: CASSLDAHGSTDTQYF. The CDR3, as DNA: TGTGCCAGCAGCTTAGATGCCCACGGGAGCACAGATACGCAGTATTTT. Full variable domain (rest looked up from reference TRBV7-6 and TRBJ2-3): GAGVSQSPRYKVTKRGQDVALRCDPISGHVSLYWYRQALGQGPEFLTYFNYEAQQDKSGLPNDRFSAERPEGSISTLTIQRTEQRDSAMYRCASSLDAHGSTDTQYFGPGTRLTVL.

The CDR3 nucleotides read TGTGCCAGCAGCTCTTCGGAGACCCAGTACTTC. It yields the protein CASSSSETQYF. The chain joins TRBV7-9 to TRBJ2-5; D is ambiguous. CDR1 SEHNR and CDR2 FQNEAQ come from the germline V gene (reference sequence). Trimming took 4 bases from V and 5 from J, leaving 5 bases between them. The CDR3 is made up of 11 amino acids. Complete variable domain (other parts from reference TRBV7-9 and TRBJ2-5): DTGVSQNPRHKITKRGQNVTFRCDPISEHNRLYWYRQTLGQGPEFLTYFQNEAQLEKSRLLSDRFSAERPKGSFSTLEIQRTEQGDSAMYLCASSSSETQYFGPGTRLLVL.

V usage is TRBV5-1 and J usage is TRBJ2-5, with 11 positions matching TRBD2. CDR1 is SGHRS, CDR2 YFSETQ, per germline. The junction had 2 bases not matched to a gene; V was cut back by 4 bases and J by 3 bases. The CDR3 loop spans 14 amino acids. CDR3 DNA: TGCGCCAGCAGCCCGGGACTAGCGGAAGAGACCCAGTACTTC. Encoded protein: CASSPGLAEETQYF.

This clone was counted between two and nine times. The V call is TRBV29-1, the J call TRBJ2-7; 8 bases line up with TRBD1. Looked up from germline, CDR1 is SQVTM and CDR2 is ANQGSEA. Trimming at V came to 7 bases and at J to 3 bases, leaving 8 bases not matched to a gene. CDR3 length: 13 residues. The CDR3 sequence is CSAGQARGYEQYF. The CDR3 coding sequence is TGCAGCGCGGGACAGGCCAGGGGCTACGAGCAGTACTTC.